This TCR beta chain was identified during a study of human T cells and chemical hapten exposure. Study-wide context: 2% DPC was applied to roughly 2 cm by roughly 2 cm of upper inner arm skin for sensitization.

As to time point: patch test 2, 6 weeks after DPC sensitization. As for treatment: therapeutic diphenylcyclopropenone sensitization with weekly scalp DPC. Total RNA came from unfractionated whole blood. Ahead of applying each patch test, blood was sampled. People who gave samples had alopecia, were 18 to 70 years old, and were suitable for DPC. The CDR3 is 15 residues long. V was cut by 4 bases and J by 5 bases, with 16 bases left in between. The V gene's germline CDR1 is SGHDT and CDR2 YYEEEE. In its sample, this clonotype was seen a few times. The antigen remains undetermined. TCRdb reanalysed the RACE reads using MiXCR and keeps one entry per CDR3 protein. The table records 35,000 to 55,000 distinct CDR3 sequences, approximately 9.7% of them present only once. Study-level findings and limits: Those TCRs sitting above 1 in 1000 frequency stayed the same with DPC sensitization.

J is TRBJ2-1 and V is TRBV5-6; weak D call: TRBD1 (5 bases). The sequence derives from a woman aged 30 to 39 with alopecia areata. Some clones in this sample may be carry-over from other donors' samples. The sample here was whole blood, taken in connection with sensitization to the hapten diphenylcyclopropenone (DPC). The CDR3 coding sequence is TGTGCCAGCAGCAGCGCTGGGGCGCAAAACAATGAGCAGTTCTTC. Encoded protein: CASSSAGAQNNEQFF. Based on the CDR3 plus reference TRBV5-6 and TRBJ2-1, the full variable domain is DAGVTQSPTHLIKTRGQQVTLRCSPKSGHDTVSWYQQALGQGPQFIFQYYEEEERQRGNFPDRFSGHQFPNYSSELNVNALLLGDSALYLCASSSAGAQNNEQFFGPGTRLTVL.